This T cell receptor (beta chain) was recovered during a study of cytomegalovirus exposure and HLA in healthy donors. Trimming shortened V by 6 bases and J by 6 bases, and 15 bases separated the two germline ends. CDR1 is MNHNY, CDR2 SVGAGI, per germline (reference sequence). The CDR3 spans 13 residues. TCRdb's copy holds only in-frame clones and misses some; the assay was immunoSEQ multiplex PCR. The repertoire has hundreds of thousands of clones, roughly 83% of them found once; the top ten carry roughly 6%. The clonotype originates from a woman aged 18 to 35 in good health and CMV-seronegative. This sequence joins TRBV6-6 and TRBJ2-7, with D maybe TRBD1 (5 bases). The sample was PBMCs. CDR3 nucleotide sequence: TGTGCCAGCAGCCCTGACAGCCCCATCGAGCAGTACTTC. It encodes CASSPDSPIEQYF.